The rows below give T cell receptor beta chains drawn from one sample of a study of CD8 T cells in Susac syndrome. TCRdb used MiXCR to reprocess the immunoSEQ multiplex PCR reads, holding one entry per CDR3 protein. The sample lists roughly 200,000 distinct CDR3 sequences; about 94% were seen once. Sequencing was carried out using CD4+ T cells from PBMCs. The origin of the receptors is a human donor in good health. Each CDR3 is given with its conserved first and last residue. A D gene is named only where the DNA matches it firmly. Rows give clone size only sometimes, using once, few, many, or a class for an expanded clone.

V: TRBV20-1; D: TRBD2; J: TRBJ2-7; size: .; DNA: TGCAGTGCTAGTACGGGGGGGGCCTACGAGCAGTACTTC; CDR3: CSASTGGAYEQYF
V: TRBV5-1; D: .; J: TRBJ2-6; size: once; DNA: TGCGCCAGCCAAGACGGTCCTGGGGCCAACGTCCTGACTTTC; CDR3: CASQDGPGANVLTF
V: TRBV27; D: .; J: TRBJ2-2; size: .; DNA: TGTGCCAGCAGATCACACACGAACACCGGGGAGCTGTTTTTT; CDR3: CASRSHTNTGELFF
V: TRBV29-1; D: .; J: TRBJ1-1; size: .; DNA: TGCAGCGTTGATTCAGGAGGGTTTGCTACTTTCTTT; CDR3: CSVDSGGFATFF
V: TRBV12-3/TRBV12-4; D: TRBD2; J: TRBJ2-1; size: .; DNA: TGTGCCAGCAGCCTCGGGGCGGGAGGGCTCTATGAGCAGTTCTTC; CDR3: CASSLGAGGLYEQFF
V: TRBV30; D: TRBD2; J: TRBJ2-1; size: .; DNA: TGTGCCTGGAGTCCGACCGGACTAGCGGCTACCTACAATGAGCAGTTCTTC; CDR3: CAWSPTGLAATYNEQFF
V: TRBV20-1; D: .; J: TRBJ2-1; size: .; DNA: TGCAGTGCTAGAGGAACCACGGATGAGCAGTTCTTC; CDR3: CSARGTTDEQFF
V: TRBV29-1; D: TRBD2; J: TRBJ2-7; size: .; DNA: TGCAGCGTTGGCGGACTAGCGCCCTACGAGCAGTACTTC; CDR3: CSVGGLAPYEQYF
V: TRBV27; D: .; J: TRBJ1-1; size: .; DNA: TGTGCCAGCAGTTTACGGCGGGCCTTTCCGAACACTGAAGCTTTCTTT; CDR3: CASSLRRAFPNTEAFF
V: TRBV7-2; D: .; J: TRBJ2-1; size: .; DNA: TGTGCCAGCAGCTACTCTGGCTACAATGAGCAGTTCTTC; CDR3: CASSYSGYNEQFF
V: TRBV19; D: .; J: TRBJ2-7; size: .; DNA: TGTGCCAGTAGTATCTCCGTAACGGCAGGCGAGCAGTACTTC; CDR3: CASSISVTAGEQYF
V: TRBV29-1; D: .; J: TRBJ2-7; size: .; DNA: TGCAGCGTTGTGGGCACGTCCTACGAGCAGTACTTC; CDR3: CSVVGTSYEQYF
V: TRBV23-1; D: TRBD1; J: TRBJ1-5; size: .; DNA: TGCGCCAGCAGTCTCTCCAGGGGGACAGGGTATTCCCATCAGCCCCAGCATTTT; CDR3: CASSLSRGTGYSHQPQHF
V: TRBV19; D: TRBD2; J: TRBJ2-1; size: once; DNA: TGTGCCAGTAGTAAGGAGATTAGCGGGAGAGGGTACAATGAGCAGTTCTTC; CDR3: CASSKEISGRGYNEQFF
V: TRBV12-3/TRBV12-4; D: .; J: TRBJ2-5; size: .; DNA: TGTGCCAGCAGCCACCGGGACGGGGGTACCCAGTACTTC; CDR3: CASSHRDGGTQYF
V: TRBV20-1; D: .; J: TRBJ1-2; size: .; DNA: TGCAGTGCTAGAAAACAGGTAGACTATGGCTACACCTTC; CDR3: CSARKQVDYGYTF
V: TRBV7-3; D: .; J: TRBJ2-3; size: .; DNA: TGTGCCAGCAGCTACGGGGGATCCACAGATACGCAGTATTTT; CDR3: CASSYGGSTDTQYF
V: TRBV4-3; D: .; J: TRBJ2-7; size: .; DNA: TGCGCCAGCAGCCAAGACTTGAGGGTCTACTCCTACGAGCAGTACTTC; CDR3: CASSQDLRVYSYEQYF
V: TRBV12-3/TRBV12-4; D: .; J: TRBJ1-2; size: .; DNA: TGTGCCAGCAGCCCGGGGCAGAGGAACTATGGCTACACCTTC; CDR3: CASSPGQRNYGYTF
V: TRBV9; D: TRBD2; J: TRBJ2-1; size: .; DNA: TGTGCCAGCAGCGGAGGGACTAGCGGGACCTACAATGAGCAGTTCTTC; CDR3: CASSGGTSGTYNEQFF
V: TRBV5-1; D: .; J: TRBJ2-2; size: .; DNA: TGCGCCAGCAGCTTTAACGGGGGACCGAACACCGGGGAGCTGTTTTTT; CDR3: CASSFNGGPNTGELFF
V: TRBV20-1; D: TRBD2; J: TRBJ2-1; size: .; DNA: TGCAGTGTTATGACTAAGAGCGGGAGGTCCTACAATGAGCAGTTCTTC; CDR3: CSVMTKSGRSYNEQFF
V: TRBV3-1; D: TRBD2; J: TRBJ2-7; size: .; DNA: TGTGCCAGCAGCCCCCCGGACGGGAGGGAGCAGTACTTC; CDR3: CASSPPDGREQYF
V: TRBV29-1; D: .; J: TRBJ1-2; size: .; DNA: TGCAGCGTATCAGAGGGAAACTATGGCTACACCTTC; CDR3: CSVSEGNYGYTF
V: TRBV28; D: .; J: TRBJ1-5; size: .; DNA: TGTGCCAGCAGCCCCCATTCGGGCCATAGCAATCAGCCCCAGCATTTT; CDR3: CASSPHSGHSNQPQHF
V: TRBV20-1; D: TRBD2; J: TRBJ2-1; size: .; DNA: TGCAGTGCGCCTAGCGGGAGGTACAATGAGCAGTTCTTC; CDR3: CSAPSGRYNEQFF
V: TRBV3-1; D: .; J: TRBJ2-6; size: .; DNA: TGTGCCAGCAGCCACGGGACTGGGGCCAACGTCCTGACTTTC; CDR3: CASSHGTGANVLTF
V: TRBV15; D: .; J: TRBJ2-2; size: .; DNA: TGTGCCACCAACCGGGAACATACCGGGGAGCTGTTTTTT; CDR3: CATNREHTGELFF
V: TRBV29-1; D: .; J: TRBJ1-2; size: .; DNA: TGCAGCGTTGAAGACCCAGGCCGGCCCTATGGCTACACCTTC; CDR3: CSVEDPGRPYGYTF